The 22 T cell receptor beta chains presented below share a single source sample, sequenced in a study of T cell responses to AZD1222 COVID-19 vaccine (dated by TCRdb to the early 2020s). The receptor library was made with the immunoSEQ multiplex PCR assay. Imported from immuneACCESS, the table was reduced by TCRdb to in-frame sequences with V and J called. These copies leave out some clones; in studies compared against another copy, an unresolved V gene accounts for under half, and the cause of the remainder is not known. The sample yields 150,000 to 180,000 clones; just over 90% were counted once. The top ten clonotypes cover less than 2% of the sample. According to the study, the label for this sample's time point signals: baseline before first vaccination. Sequences were derived from peripheral blood, sampled on day 0 of AZD1222 vaccination. These TCRs come from an adult in good health.

In this sample, this clone turned up once. This chain uses TRBV7-2 with TRBJ2-1; the D gene is possibly TRBD2 (5 bases). The CDR3 is 15 residues long. Trimming removed 5 bases from V and 9 bases from J, with 20 bases in between. Germline V gene data show CDR1 as SGHTA and CDR2 as FQGNSA. The CDR3 protein is CASSAASTNHVEQFF. The CDR3 region has the DNA TGTGCCAGCAGCGCAGCTAGCACCAACCACGTTGAGCAGTTCTTC. The complete variable domain, with remaining parts taken from reference TRBV7-2 and TRBJ2-1, reads GAGVSQSPSNKVTEKGKDVELRCDPISGHTALYWYRQSLGQGLEFLIYFQGNSAPDKSGLPSDRFSAERTGGSVSTLTIQRTQQEDSAVYLCASSAASTNHVEQFFGPGTRLTVL.

V gene TRBV6-2 or TRBV6-3 combines with J gene TRBJ2-1; 7 bases match TRBD1. Germline-derived CDR1 and CDR2 are MNHEY and SVGEGT. This CDR3 has 15 amino acids. With 6 bases clipped from V and 7 bases from J, the junction kept 12 bases outside the gene matches. CDR3 sequence: CASSHNRGNENEQFF. The CDR3 DNA is TGTGCCAGCAGCCACAACAGGGGAAACGAAAATGAGCAGTTCTTC.

The chain joins TRBV7-2 to TRBJ1-5; D unresolved. Germline V lookup: CDR1 SGHTA, CDR2 FQGNSA. The CDR3 is 13 residues long. V lost 3 bases and J lost 1, with 4 bases in between. The CDR3 spells CASSFRSNQPQHF. The CDR3 coding sequence is TGTGCCAGCAGCTTTAGGAGCAATCAGCCCCAGCATTTT. Full variable domain (missing parts from reference TRBV7-2 and TRBJ1-5): GAGVSQSPSNKVTEKGKDVELRCDPISGHTALYWYRQSLGQGLEFLIYFQGNSAPDKSGLPSDRFSAERTGGSVSTLTIQRTQQEDSAVYLCASSFRSNQPQHFGDGTRLSIL.

This chain uses TRBV19 with TRBJ1-2; D gene ambiguous. Germline V gives CDR1 LNHDA, CDR2 SQIVND (reference sequence). Trimming removed 3 bases at V and 1 base at J, with 6 bases between. The CDR3 loop spans 13 amino acids. The CDR3 loop is CASSIEGNYGYTF. As DNA, the CDR3 is TGTGCCAGTAGTATTGAGGGTAACTATGGCTACACCTTC. Filled out from reference TRBV19 and TRBJ1-2, the complete variable domain reads DGGITQSPKYLFRKEGQNVTLSCEQNLNHDAMYWYRQDPGQGLRLIYYSQIVNDFQKGDIAEGYSVSREKKESFPLTVTSAQKNPTAFYLCASSIEGNYGYTFGSGTRLTVV.

CDR3 sequence (DNA): TGTGCCAGTAGTATTCGGACGGTGAACACTGAAGCTTTCTTT. Residues: CASSIRTVNTEAFF. This sequence joins TRBV19 and TRBJ1-1; the D is unclear. The CDR3 contains 14 residues. Trimming stripped 3 bases from V and 0 bases from J, with 8 bases between. The germline V gene has CDR1 LNHDA and CDR2 SQIVND (reference sequence).

The chain carries TRBV5-1 and TRBJ1-5; 8 nucleotides match TRBD1. J lost 1 base, V lost 0 bases, and 6 bases had no gene match. This CDR3 is built from 17 residues. Germline V gene data show CDR1 as SGHRS and CDR2 as YFSETQ. Here the CDR3 reads CASSLARQGPSNQPQHF. The CDR3 coding sequence is TGCGCCAGCAGCTTGGCGAGACAGGGGCCCAGCAATCAGCCCCAGCATTTT.

This clone has only a few counts. The CDR3 bases are TGTGCCAGCAGTGAAGGGACAGGTAAATCGCGTGGAGCTTTCTTT. Translated: CASSEGTGKSRGAFF. This chain connects TRBV6-1 to TRBJ1-1, with 7 bases that match TRBD1. The CDR3 runs 15 residues. V shed 1 base and J 10 bases; nucleotides not matched to a gene: 12. Germline CDR1 and CDR2: MNHNS and SASEGT.

This clone has only one observation. V is TRBV7-2 and J is TRBJ2-5; D call uncertain. Germline CDR1 is SGHTA and CDR2 is FQGNSA. The CDR3 spans 13 residues. The ends were cut back, 1 base at V and 5 bases at J, with 8 bases in the middle. CDR3 sequence reads: CASSLVKAETQYF. The CDR3 coding sequence is TGTGCCAGCAGCTTAGTGAAGGCGGAGACCCAGTACTTC.

V gene TRBV7-2 combines with J gene TRBJ2-5, with D unclear. The CDR3 runs 14 residues. Germline V gene data show CDR1 as SGHTA and CDR2 as FQGNSA. V dropped 2 bases and J dropped 7 bases, with 14 bases sitting between them. The CDR3 DNA follows: TGTGCCAGCAGCTTAAACGGCGTCGTCGGGACCCAGTACTTC. Protein: CASSLNGVVGTQYF.

The CDR3 DNA reads TGTGCCACCAGTGACACCGGGACAGGGGCAGTAGAGACCCAGTACTTC. It codes for CATSDTGTGAVETQYF. This sequence joins TRBV24-1 and TRBJ2-5, with 10 bases identical to TRBD1. The CDR3 has 16 residues. The J segment lost 4 bases and the V segment lost 4 bases, leaving 8 bases of the junction unmatched. Germline V gene sequence: CDR1 KGHDR, CDR2 SFDVKD.

This clone occurred once. This chain links TRBV20-1 with TRBJ1-6; the match to TRBD1 covers 7 bases. From germline, CDR1 is DFQATT and CDR2 SNEGSKA (reference sequence). The CDR3 length is 11 residues. V lost 6 bases, J lost 15 bases, and 8 bases stayed unmatched. The CDR3 reads CSAGGGGVLHF. The CDR3 coding sequence is TGCAGTGCAGGGGGCGGTGGAGTCCTCCACTTT.

This clone was seen only once. The chain has TRBV28 and TRBJ2-7; tentative D call: TRBD2 (6 bases). The germline V gene encodes CDR1 MDHEN and CDR2 SYDVKM. V lost 4 bases, J lost 7 bases, and 8 bases lay in between. The CDR3 has 11 amino acids. The chain's CDR3 is CASSSGGEQYF. CDR3 DNA: TGTGCCAGCAGTTCAGGAGGGGAGCAGTACTTC.

The count of this clone is one. The chain combines TRBV13 with TRBJ2-2; the D gene is possibly TRBD1 (6 bases). CDR1 and CDR2 from the germline V gene are PRHDT and FYEKMQ (reference sequence). This CDR3 has 13 residues. Trimming took 8 bases from V and 2 from J, leaving 9 bases between them. The CDR3, as DNA: TGTGCCAGCCAGGGGCTCAACACCGGGGAGCTGTTTTTT. Its protein product is CASQGLNTGELFF.

This clone was recorded only once. The V gene is TRBV5-1, the J gene TRBJ2-3, with 8 bases matching TRBD2. This CDR3 is 17 amino acids long. In germline, CDR1 is SGHRS, CDR2 YFSETQ. The V and J ends lost 0 bases and 2 bases, in that order; junction bases with no gene match: 8. The CDR3, as DNA: TGCGCCAGCAGCTTGGCCACTAGCGGCAGTAACACAGATACGCAGTATTTT. Translation: CASSLATSGSNTDTQYF.

About this clone: Different DNA sequences within this sample yield the same CDR3. V usage is TRBV5-5 and J usage is TRBJ2-7, with D perhaps TRBD2 (6 bases). Per the germline V gene, CDR1 is SGHKS and CDR2 is YYEKEE (reference sequence). The CDR3 extends over 14 amino acids. V was cut by 4 bases and J by 1 base, with 12 bases left in between. The CDR3 is CASSQKGLSYEQYF. The CDR3 DNA sequence: TGTGCCAGCAGCCAGAAGGGACTTTCCTACGAGCAGTACTTC.

The J gene is TRBJ2-1, the V gene TRBV7-8; D uncertain. CDR1 is SGHVS and CDR2 is FQNEAQ in the germline V gene. Trimming stripped 1 base from V and 7 bases from J, with 8 bases between. This CDR3 region has 13 residues. The CDR3 DNA sequence: TGTGCCAGCAGCTTAGGTTCCCCTAATGAGCAGTTCTTC. Translated: CASSLGSPNEQFF. Using reference TRBV7-8 and TRBJ2-1 for the parts outside the CDR3, the full variable domain is GAGVSQSPRYKVAKRGQDVALRCDPISGHVSLFWYQQALGQGPEFLTYFQNEAQLDKSGLPSDRFFAERPEGSVSTLKIQRTQQEDSAVYLCASSLGSPNEQFFGPGTRLTVL.

This chain uses TRBV7-9 with TRBJ2-4, with TRBD2 as a possible D gene (5 bases). V shed 0 bases and J shed 7 bases, with 13 bases lying between them. The CDR3 sequence is 15 residues long. Germline CDR1 is SEHNR and CDR2 is FQNEAQ (reference sequence). This CDR3 reads CASSLARADLNIQYF. Written as DNA, the CDR3 is TGTGCCAGCAGCTTAGCGAGGGCAGATCTTAACATTCAGTACTTC.

This clone has more than one count but fewer than ten. Here the CDR3 reads CASSLAGGTGYEQYF. The CDR3, as DNA: TGTGCCAGCAGCTTAGCTGGGGGGACTGGCTACGAGCAGTACTTC. This chain links TRBV7-6 with TRBJ2-7, with D possibly being TRBD2 (6 bases). This CDR3 has 15 amino acids. Germline lookup yields CDR1 SGHVS and CDR2 FNYEAQ. The V and J ends lost 0 bases and 3 bases respectively, with 12 bases between them.

The CDR3 here is CASSRGYEQFF. Written as DNA, the CDR3 is TGTGCCAGCAGCCGGGGGTATGAGCAGTTCTTC. The gene calls are TRBV28 and TRBJ2-1, with a tentative D call TRBD2 (6 bases). CDR3 length: 11 amino acids. CDR1 is MDHEN and CDR2 is SYDVKM in the germline V gene. Between the trimmed V and J ends, which lost 6 bases and 8 bases, there was a span of 8 bases.

This clone was observed a handful of times. The chain links TRBV7-9 to TRBJ2-7; a possible D gene is TRBD1 (5 bases). V was clipped by 2 bases and J by 5 bases, with 13 bases between them. Germline V gene data show CDR1 as SEHNR and CDR2 as FQNEAQ (reference sequence). The CDR3 sequence is 14 residues long. CDR3: CASSLRGVKDEQYF. For the CDR3, the DNA is TGTGCCAGCAGCTTAAGGGGCGTGAAGGACGAGCAGTACTTC.

The table lists this clone with a count of one. The chain employs TRBV14 and TRBJ2-1; tentatively, D is TRBD2 (6 bases). CDR3 length: 14 amino acids. Germline CDR1 reads SGHDN; CDR2 reads FVKESK. V lost 2 bases to trimming and J lost 9 bases, with 14 bases between them. The CDR3 loop reads CASSQHGSASEQFF. The DNA of the CDR3 is TGTGCCAGCAGCCAACACGGGAGCGCCAGTGAGCAGTTCTTC.

On this clone: Distinct nucleotide sequences in the sample also encode this CDR3. The J gene is TRBJ2-2, the V gene TRBV5-6; D unclear. Germline assignment: CDR1 SGHDT and CDR2 YYEEEE. V was pared by 0 bases and J by 4 bases, with 4 bases between. CDR3 size: 13 residues. CDR3 DNA: TGTGCCAGCAGCTTGGCCGGCACCGGGGAGCTGTTTTTT. This gives the protein CASSLAGTGELFF. The variable domain in full, completed from reference TRBV5-6 and TRBJ2-2, reads DAGVTQSPTHLIKTRGQQVTLRCSPKSGHDTVSWYQQALGQGPQFIFQYYEEEERQRGNFPDRFSGHQFPNYSSELNVNALLLGDSALYLCASSLAGTGELFFGEGSRLTVL.